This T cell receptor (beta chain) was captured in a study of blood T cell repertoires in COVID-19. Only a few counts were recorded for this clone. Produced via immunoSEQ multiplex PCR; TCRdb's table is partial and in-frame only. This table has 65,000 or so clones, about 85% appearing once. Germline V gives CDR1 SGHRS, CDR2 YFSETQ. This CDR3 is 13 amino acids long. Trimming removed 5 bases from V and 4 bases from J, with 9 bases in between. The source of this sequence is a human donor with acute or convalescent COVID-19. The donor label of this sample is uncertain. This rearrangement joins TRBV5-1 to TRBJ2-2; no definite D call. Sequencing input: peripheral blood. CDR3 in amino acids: CASSGALTGELFF. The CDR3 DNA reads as TGCGCCAGCAGTGGTGCGCTCACCGGGGAGCTGTTTTTT.